This entry describes one T cell receptor (beta chain). This entry comes from a study of blood T cell repertoires in COVID-19. Sequenced by immunoSEQ multiplex PCR; TCRdb stores in-frame clones only, minus some. Here the sample spans about 130,000 clones, about four fifths being singletons. The CDR3 is made up of 15 amino acids. Between the trimmed V and J ends, which lost 1 base and 2 bases, there was a span of 11 bases. Germline V gene sequence: CDR1 SGDLS, CDR2 YYNGEE. The TCR was taken from a woman in her 50s with acute or convalescent COVID-19. Sequencing was carried out using peripheral blood. J is TRBJ2-3 and V is TRBV9; a possible D gene is TRBD2 (6 bases). The CDR3 nucleotides are TGTGCCAGCAGCGTACGCGGGGATGACACAGATACGCAGTATTTT. Translating it yields CASSVRGDDTDTQYF.